This T cell receptor beta chain was sequenced for a study of T cell repertoires in cytomegalovirus infection. Overall study context: It was the public TCR beta signatures that indicated both CMV infection and matching HLA type.

This clonotype was found many times. Each CDR3 protein is one row after TCRdb ran MiXCR on the reads. The table lists approximately 140,000 distinct CDR3 sequences, about 6.5% of them singletons, with about a sixth in the top ten. The CDR3 is 17 residues long. Deletions cut 1 base from V and 0 bases from J, with 13 bases between. Germline lookup yields CDR1 SGHTA and CDR2 FQGNSA. The source is a human donor in good health (CMV status not recorded). Some clones in this sample may be carry-over from other donors' samples. Sequencing was carried out using PBMCs. This chain joins TRBV7-2 and TRBJ2-4; D is possibly TRBD2 (6 bases). The CDR3 loop is CASSLGSGTLAKNIQYF. CDR3 bases: TGTGCCAGCAGCTTAGGGTCTGGGACTCTAGCCAAAAACATTCAGTACTTC.